The next 26 T cell receptor beta chains were all read from a single sample in a study of early stage breast cancer tumors. Measured with immunoSEQ multiplex PCR; TCRdb has only the in-frame clones, and not every one. The sample has 13,000 to 15,000 clones, approximately 84% seen once. Sequenced material: normal breast tissue next to the tumor. The receptors here all came from a young adult with breast cancer.

The chain combines TRBV5-6 with TRBJ2-7, with D uncertain. The length of the CDR3 is 11 residues. Germline V gives CDR1 SGHDT, CDR2 YYEEEE. V was shortened by 4 bases and J by 6 bases, with 8 bases between the two germline ends. The CDR3 nucleotides read TGTGCCAGCAGCCTACGACTCGAGCAGTACTTC. This sequence encodes CASSLRLEQYF.

The chain employs TRBV4-1 and TRBJ2-4; D possibly corresponds to TRBD1 (5 bases). CDR1 is MGHRA and CDR2 is YSYEKL in the germline V gene. The CDR3 has 14 amino acids. The ends were cut back, 3 bases at V and 5 bases at J, with 11 bases in the middle. CDR3 in amino acids: CASSQTVPQNIQYF. The DNA of the CDR3 is TGCGCCAGCAGCCAGACAGTCCCCCAAAACATTCAGTACTTC.

This chain links TRBV4-2 with TRBJ1-6; 8 bases agree with TRBD1. The V gene end was trimmed by 4 bases and the J gene end by 10 bases; junction bases not matched to a gene: 12. There are 16 residues in the CDR3. Per the germline V gene, CDR1 is LGHNA and CDR2 is YNFKEQ. The CDR3 DNA reads as TGTGCCAGCAGCCTTGGAGGTGGACAGGGTTGGTCACCCCTCCACTTT. Protein product: CASSLGGGQGWSPLHF.

The chain combines TRBV6-5 with TRBJ2-5; TRBD2 matches 9 bases. The CDR3 runs to 15 residues. The V segment lost 6 bases and the J segment 5 bases; nucleotides outside the gene matches: 10. CDR1 MNHEY and CDR2 SVGAGI come from the germline V gene. CDR3 region: CASSRLAGGWETQYF. CDR3 DNA: TGTGCCAGCAGCCGATTGGCGGGAGGGTGGGAGACCCAGTACTTC.

This clone was picked up a small number of times. This chain links TRBV10-3 with TRBJ1-1; possible D gene TRBD1, 5 bases. The V and J ends lost 0 bases and 1 base respectively, with 6 bases between them. The CDR3 is 14 residues long. CDR1 and CDR2 from the germline V gene are ENHRY and SYGVKD. The DNA of the CDR3 is TGTGCCATCAGTGAGTCGACAGAGAACACTGAAGCTTTCTTT. It codes for CAISESTENTEAFF.

The rearrangement joins TRBV7-8 to TRBJ2-1, with 9 positions matching TRBD2. Germline V gene sequence: CDR1 SGHVS, CDR2 FQNEAQ. There are 15 residues in the CDR3. V lost 8 bases, J lost 5 bases, and 10 bases stayed unmatched. The DNA of the CDR3 is TGTGCCAGCGTTGGCGTGAGACTAGCGGACAATGAGCAGTTCTTC. As protein: CASVGVRLADNEQFF.

CDR3 region: CASSRGDNYGYTF. CDR3 coding DNA: TGTGCCAGCAGTAGAGGGGACAACTATGGCTACACCTTC. The rearrangement joins TRBV27 to TRBJ1-2; possibly TRBD1 for D (5 bases). The CDR3 runs 13 residues. Germline V lookup: CDR1 MNHEY, CDR2 SMNVEV (reference sequence). Deletions cut 5 bases from V and 2 bases from J, with 9 bases between.

The chain couples TRBV9 to TRBJ2-2; D gene ambiguous. The CDR3 loop spans 13 amino acids. Germline CDR1 SGDLS, CDR2 YYNGEE. V was clipped by 3 bases and J by 6 bases, with 9 bases between them. DNA of the CDR3: TGTGCCAGCAGCGCTAGTTCATCCGGGGAGCTGTTTTTT. Amino acid sequence: CASSASSSGELFF.

This chain uses TRBV6-5 with TRBJ1-2; no reliable D call. Trimming took 2 bases from V and 5 from J, leaving 12 bases between them. CDR1 is MNHEY, CDR2 SVGAGI, per germline. The CDR3 covers 14 residues. CDR3 residues: CASSYSRTRYGYTF. The DNA of the CDR3 is TGTGCCAGCAGTTACAGTAGGACTCGGTATGGCTACACCTTC.

The chain carries TRBV25-1 and TRBJ2-7; 7 bases line up with TRBD2. Germline V lookup: CDR1 MGHDK, CDR2 SYGVNS. J was trimmed by 0 bases and V by 4 bases; bases with no gene match: 9. The CDR3 length is 16 residues. The CDR3: CASSGDGSGFSYEQYF. The DNA for the CDR3 is TGTGCCAGCAGTGGGGACGGTAGCGGGTTCTCCTACGAGCAGTACTTC.

This chain joins TRBV6-5 and TRBJ2-7, with 11 bases identical to TRBD2. V trimming: 2 bases; J trimming: 3 bases; junction bases outside the gene matches: 3. Germline CDR1 and CDR2: MNHEY and SVGAGI. The CDR3 runs 15 residues. CDR3 in DNA: TGTGCCAGCAGTTACGCGGGACTAGCGGACTACGAGCAGTACTTC. This gives the protein CASSYAGLADYEQYF.

This clone was seen a handful of times. The V gene is TRBV6-5, the J gene TRBJ1-1; a weak D match, TRBD1 (5 bases). Germline values: CDR1 MNHEY, CDR2 SVGAGI. The ends were cut back, 6 bases at V and 4 bases at J, with 9 bases in the middle. This CDR3 has 12 amino acids. Here the CDR3 reads CASRQGITEAFF. The DNA of the CDR3 is TGTGCCAGCAGGCAGGGAATCACTGAAGCTTTCTTT.

J is TRBJ1-2 and V is TRBV5-1, with D possibly being TRBD1 (5 bases). Trimming left V 5 bases short and J 4 bases short, with 27 bases between. The CDR3 consists of 18 residues. Germline assignment: CDR1 SGHRS and CDR2 YFSETQ. The CDR3 nucleotides read TGCGCCAGCAGGACCAACCCCATCGGGGGGGACCGGTTCTATGGCTACACCTTC. Residues: CASRTNPIGGDRFYGYTF.

In this sample, this clone turned up once. The J gene is TRBJ2-7, the V gene TRBV6-5; 7 bases fit TRBD2. The CDR3 loop spans 14 amino acids. The V and J ends lost 0 bases and 7 bases, in that order; junction bases with no gene match: 6. Germline V CDR1 and CDR2: MNHEY, SVGAGI. The CDR3 region has the DNA TGTGCCAGCAGTTACTCGGGAGGGATTGAAGAGCAGTACTTC. Amino acids: CASSYSGGIEEQYF.

The V and J genes are TRBV7-8 and TRBJ2-1, with TRBD2 matching 7 bases. Germline loops: CDR1 SGHVS, CDR2 FQNEAQ. CDR3 length: 14 residues. The V gene end was trimmed by 1 base and the J gene end by 8 bases; junction bases not matched to a gene: 5. The CDR3 sequence: CASSLVGRAHEQFF. Here the CDR3 DNA reads TGTGCCAGCAGCTTAGTAGGGAGGGCCCATGAGCAGTTCTTC.

J is TRBJ1-1 and V is TRBV19, with 7 bases aligning to TRBD1. CDR3 length: 14 residues. Germline trimming cut 7 bases from V and 1 base from J; bases unmatched to any gene: 6. Germline assignment: CDR1 LNHDA and CDR2 SQIVND (reference sequence). CDR3 sequence (DNA): TGTGCCAGTACCCGGGACAGTCCGAACACTGAAGCTTTCTTT. Encoded protein: CASTRDSPNTEAFF.

The J gene is TRBJ1-1, the V gene TRBV6-4, with D maybe TRBD1 (6 bases). Per germline, CDR1 MRHNA and CDR2 SNTAGT. CDR3 length: 11 residues. Trimming shortened V by 10 bases and J by 10 bases, and 16 bases separated the two germline ends. CDR3 residues: CATRGQGRAFF. The CDR3 nucleotides are TGTGCCACCAGGGGTCAGGGGAGAGCTTTCTTT.

The genes are TRBV7-9 and TRBJ1-2; D unclear. This CDR3 is built from 16 residues. V lost 1 base, J lost 7 bases, and 19 bases lay in between. Germline V CDR1 and CDR2: SEHNR, FQNEAQ (reference sequence). For the CDR3, the DNA is TGTGCCAGCAGCTTAGTAAAGGGTAGTTTCGGCGTTGGCTACACCTTC. It translates to CASSLVKGSFGVGYTF.

This clone was seen a single time. The genes are TRBV27 and TRBJ2-2; the D is unclear. V lost 1 base and J 6 bases, leaving 9 bases between the germline ends. Per the germline V gene, CDR1 is MNHEY and CDR2 is SMNVEV (reference sequence). This CDR3 spans 14 amino acids. CDR3: CASSLFQAAGELFF. CDR3 DNA: TGTGCCAGCAGTTTATTCCAGGCGGCCGGGGAGCTGTTTTTT.

The chain recombines TRBV29-1 with TRBJ1-2; tentatively, D is TRBD1 (6 bases). With 5 bases removed from V and 7 bases from J, the gap between germline ends came to 14 bases. CDR3 length: 12 residues. Germline values: CDR1 SQVTM, CDR2 ANQGSEA. The CDR3 loop is CSVSTGAAGYTF. The CDR3 DNA reads TGCAGCGTTTCGACGGGGGCCGCTGGCTACACCTTC. The full variable domain, rest sourced from reference TRBV29-1 and TRBJ1-2, is SAVISQKPSRDICQRGTSLTIQCQVDSQVTMMFWYRQQPGQSLTLIATANQGSEATYESGFVIDKFPISRPNLTFSTLTVSNMSPEDSSIYLCSVSTGAAGYTFGSGTRLTVV.

J is TRBJ2-1 and V is TRBV7-9; no clear D gene. Trimming pared 0 bases from V and 9 bases from J, leaving 15 bases between. This CDR3 contains 15 residues. Germline V gene lookup returns CDR1 SEHNR and CDR2 FQNEAQ (reference sequence). The CDR3 here is CASSLASNPAREQFF. The CDR3, as DNA: TGTGCCAGCAGCTTAGCGTCGAATCCGGCACGTGAGCAGTTCTTC.

The rearrangement uses TRBV5-5 and TRBJ2-7; 8 positions match TRBD2. The germline V gene encodes CDR1 SGHKS and CDR2 YYEKEE (reference sequence). CDR3 length: 15 amino acids. J lost 1 base, V lost 0 bases, and 3 bases had no gene match. The CDR3, as DNA: TGTGCCAGCAGCTTGGTACTAGCGGTTTCCTACGAGCAGTACTTC. Protein sequence: CASSLVLAVSYEQYF.

The chain has TRBV9 and TRBJ1-2; D remains unclear. The CDR3 is made up of 13 amino acids. Trimming pared 6 bases from V and 3 bases from J, leaving 12 bases between. CDR1 and CDR2 from the germline V gene are SGDLS and YYNGEE. The CDR3 loop is CASTPADYYGYTF. The CDR3 DNA reads TGTGCCAGCACCCCGGCCGATTACTATGGCTACACCTTC.

J is TRBJ1-6 and V is TRBV9; 10 bases align to TRBD1. The junction had 3 bases not matched to a gene; V was cut back by 2 bases and J by 7 bases. Germline loops: CDR1 SGDLS, CDR2 YYNGEE. The CDR3 has 15 amino acids. This chain's CDR3 is CASSVRDRGNSPLHF. CDR3 coding DNA: TGTGCCAGCAGCGTTAGGGACAGGGGAAATTCACCCCTCCACTTT.

The chain carries TRBV18 and TRBJ2-7; 8 bases fit TRBD1. Trimming removed 3 bases from V and 4 bases from J; junction bases left unmatched: 5. The CDR3 totals 14 residues. Looked up from germline, CDR1 is KGHSH and CDR2 is LQKENI. The CDR3 DNA sequence: TGTGCCAGCTCACCGGGCAGGGGGCAGTACGAGCAGTACTTC. This encodes CASSPGRGQYEQYF.

The genes are TRBV6-5 and TRBJ1-2, with 9 bases aligning to TRBD1. The CDR3 consists of 13 residues. Germline V gene sequence: CDR1 MNHEY, CDR2 SVGAGI. V lost 8 bases, J lost 3 bases, and 4 bases stayed unmatched. The DNA of the CDR3 is TGTGCCAGCTCCCGGGACAGGGACTATGGCTACACCTTC. This encodes CASSRDRDYGYTF.